One sample yielded the 8 T cell receptor beta chains listed below, sequenced in a study of cytomegalovirus exposure and HLA in healthy donors. PCR employed 60 Vbeta and 13 Jbeta primers. Data came from immunoSEQ multiplex PCR; TCRdb stores just in-frame clones and leaves some out. Altogether about 210,000 clones are present, about three quarters being singletons, with the ten largest covering 1.5% to 2%. Sample: PBMCs. The source of these receptors is a male donor in good health and CMV-seronegative.

This clone was seen just once. This chain joins TRBV4-3 and TRBJ1-5; D might be TRBD1 (5 bases). The CDR3 consists of 16 residues. V lost 0 bases to trimming and J lost 3 bases, with 12 bases between them. From germline, CDR1 is LGHNA and CDR2 YSLEER. DNA of the CDR3: TGCGCCAGCAGCCAAGATCTAGGGGATAACAATCAGCCCCAGCATTTT. Its protein is CASSQDLGDNNQPQHF.

The chain employs TRBV7-2 and TRBJ1-1; D gene unclear. V lost 7 bases and J lost 0, with 9 bases in between. CDR1 SGHTA and CDR2 FQGNSA come from the germline V gene. CDR3 length: 13 amino acids. The CDR3 nucleotides are TGTGCCAGCACCGGCCGGGTGAACACTGAAGCTTTCTTT. This sequence encodes CASTGRVNTEAFF.

The rearrangement joins TRBV19 to TRBJ1-5; 10 positions agree with TRBD1. This CDR3 comprises 16 residues. Germline V gene data show CDR1 as LNHDA and CDR2 as SQIVND (reference sequence). J gave up 5 bases and V 5 bases, and 9 bases lay outside the gene matches. For the CDR3, the DNA is TGTGCCAGTAGTGGCCGGGACAGGGGTTCCTATCAGCCCCAGCATTTT. It codes for CASSGRDRGSYQPQHF.

The chain carries TRBV7-2 and TRBJ2-7; 8 bases align to TRBD1. The CDR3 has 14 residues. Germline trimming cut 1 base from V and 5 bases from J; bases unmatched to any gene: 4. CDR1 and CDR2 from the germline V gene are SGHTA and FQGNSA. Written as DNA, the CDR3 is TGTGCCAGCAGCTTAGGGACAGGGTACAACGAGCAGTACTTC. This translates into CASSLGTGYNEQYF.

The chain is built from TRBV4-1 and TRBJ2-7, with 7 bases lining up with TRBD2. CDR1 MGHRA and CDR2 YSYEKL come from the germline V gene. V lost 4 bases and J lost 2; bases outside the gene matches: 5. The CDR3 consists of 14 residues. CDR3 protein: CASSPSSGAYEQYF. The CDR3 DNA reads TGCGCCAGCAGCCCCTCTAGCGGAGCCTACGAGCAGTACTTC.

This clone was recorded a few times. The rearrangement uses TRBV5-4 and TRBJ2-7; no definite D call. V lost 2 bases to trimming and J lost 1 base, with 4 bases between them. CDR3 size: 12 residues. CDR1 and CDR2 (germline): SGHNT, YYREEE (reference sequence). The CDR3 sequence: CASSFNSYEQYF. The DNA for the CDR3 is TGTGCCAGCAGCTTCAATTCCTACGAGCAGTACTTC.

For this clone: This CDR3 is also generated by other DNA sequences in the sample. This sequence joins TRBV28 and TRBJ1-4; TRBD1 matches 7 bases. Trimming removed 9 bases from V and 7 bases from J; junction bases left unmatched: 5. The CDR3 is 12 residues long. Germline assignment: CDR1 MDHEN and CDR2 SYDVKM. The DNA for the CDR3 is TGTGCCAGTCGACAGGGTGGTGAAAAACTGTTTTTT. Its translation: CASRQGGEKLFF.

The rearrangement uses TRBV5-1 and TRBJ1-4; 9 bases agree with TRBD1. CDR1 SGHRS and CDR2 YFSETQ come from the germline V gene. This CDR3 spans 14 amino acids. The V gene end was trimmed by 3 bases and the J gene end by 5 bases; junction bases not matched to a gene: 2. This CDR3 is CASSWGTGNEKLFF. CDR3 bases: TGCGCCAGCAGCTGGGGGACAGGGAATGAAAAACTGTTTTTT.